This T cell receptor beta chain was documented in a study of T cell changes during pregnancy in multiple sclerosis. CDR1 and CDR2 (germline): MNHEY, SVGAGI. The CDR3 runs 16 residues. V was trimmed by 4 bases and J by 5 bases, leaving 20 bases between them. Using immunoSEQ multiplex PCR, the repertoire was profiled, and TCRdb retains in-frame clones only, with some absent. The sample lists 70,000 to 100,000 clones, just under 95% occurring once. The chain uses TRBV6-5 and TRBJ1-1; no clear D. This clonotype was obtained from a female donor in good health, enrolled as a control in a pregnancy study. The specimen was peripheral blood, collected in the third trimester of pregnancy. For the CDR3, the DNA is TGTGCCAGCAGTTTTAGAAATTGGGCCTCGGGAACTGAAGCTTTCTTT. The encoded protein is CASSFRNWASGTEAFF.